The sequence of this TCR beta chain was determined in a study of CD4 and CD8 cells across lung adenocarcinoma regions. Samples came from patients with localized non-small cell lung adenocarcinoma. TCRdb called the PCR reads again in MiXCR, with one record for every CDR3 protein. The sample lists about 25,000 distinct CDR3 sequences, more than 40% seen once, with approximately 45% in the top ten. This clonotype was seen at least ten times. The germline V gene encodes CDR1 MNHEY and CDR2 SVGAGI. The length of the CDR3 is 16 residues. The rearrangement uses TRBV6-5 and TRBJ2-5, with 11 nucleotides matching TRBD1. The closer fit of TRBJ2-7 to the DNA end suggests the J call may be wrong. What was sequenced was CD8+ T cells from the center of a lung tumor. The TCR originated in a male donor with lung adenocarcinoma. The CD4 and CD8 labels of this study may be unreliable. CDR3 sequence (DNA): TGTGCCAGCAGTTACTCGGACGGGACAGGGGGCTACGAGCAGTACTTC. Translating gives CASSYSDGTGGYEQYF.